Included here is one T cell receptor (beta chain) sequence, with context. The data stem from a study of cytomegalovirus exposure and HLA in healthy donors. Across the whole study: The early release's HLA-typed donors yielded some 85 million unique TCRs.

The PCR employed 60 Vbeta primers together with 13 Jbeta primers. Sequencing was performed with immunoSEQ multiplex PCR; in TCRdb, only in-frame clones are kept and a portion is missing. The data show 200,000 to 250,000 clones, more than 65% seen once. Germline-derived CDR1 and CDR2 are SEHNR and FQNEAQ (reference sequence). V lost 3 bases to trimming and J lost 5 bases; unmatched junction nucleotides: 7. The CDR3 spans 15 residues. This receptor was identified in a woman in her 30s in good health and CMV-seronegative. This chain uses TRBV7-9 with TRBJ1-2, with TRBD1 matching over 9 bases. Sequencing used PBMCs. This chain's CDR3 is CASSLGMDRGYGYTF. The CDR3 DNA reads TGTGCCAGCAGCTTGGGGATGGACAGGGGATATGGCTACACCTTC.